This is a list of T cell receptor beta chains from one sample in a study of shared clonotypes between healthy human individuals. Libraries were prepared by immunoSEQ multiplex PCR; TCRdb keeps only in-frame clonotypes and omits some of them. The repertoire holds roughly 1.4 million clones, with around 98.5% as singletons. Sequencing used naive CD4+ T cells sorted from blood. The receptors were gathered from a man aged 30 to 39 in good health. CDR3s include the opening cysteine and the closing phenylalanine or tryptophan. A D gene is named only where the DNA matches it firmly. The size field is filled for only some rows; it gives once, few, many or a size class.

clone size: .
V gene: TRBV18
J gene: TRBJ2-3
D gene: TRBD2
CDR3 DNA: TGTGCCAGCTCACCGCTAGCGGGAGGATGGGCAGATACGCAGTATTTT
CDR3 protein: CASSPLAGGWADTQYF

clone size: .
V gene: TRBV28
J gene: TRBJ1-2
D gene: .
CDR3 DNA: TGTGCCAGCCAGGAGCGGAACTATGGCTACACCTTC
CDR3 protein: CASQERNYGYTF

clone size: once
V gene: TRBV7-6
J gene: TRBJ2-3
D gene: .
CDR3 DNA: TGTGCCAGCAGCCCTCGGAAGTCGGAGGATACGCAGTATTTT
CDR3 protein: CASSPRKSEDTQYF

clone size: .
V gene: TRBV6-1
J gene: TRBJ2-1
D gene: TRBD2
CDR3 DNA: TGTGCCACCCGCGCGGGAGCATCCTTTGAGCAGTTCTTC
CDR3 protein: CATRAGASFEQFF

clone size: .
V gene: TRBV6-5
J gene: TRBJ2-7
D gene: .
CDR3 DNA: TGTGCCAGCAGTAAAGGTGATGAGCAGTACTTC
CDR3 protein: CASSKGDEQYF

clone size: .
V gene: TRBV18
J gene: TRBJ2-2
D gene: .
CDR3 DNA: TGTGCCAGCTCACCACGGGGAGGACTCACCGGGGAGCTGTTTTTT
CDR3 protein: CASSPRGGLTGELFF

clone size: .
V gene: TRBV10-1
J gene: TRBJ2-2
D gene: .
CDR3 DNA: TGCGCCAGCAGTGGCGGGGCGCGCACCGGGGAGCTGTTTTTT
CDR3 protein: CASSGGARTGELFF

clone size: .
V gene: TRBV5-1
J gene: TRBJ1-2
D gene: TRBD1
CDR3 DNA: TGCGCCAGCAGCTCGGACCCAAGACAGGGGCACCATAGCTATGGCTACACCTTC
CDR3 protein: CASSSDPRQGHHSYGYTF

clone size: .
V gene: TRBV28
J gene: TRBJ1-1
D gene: .
CDR3 DNA: TGTGCCAGTTCAGCTGGAGGGGTAGAAACTGAAGCTTTCTTT
CDR3 protein: CASSAGGVETEAFF

clone size: .
V gene: TRBV9
J gene: TRBJ2-2
D gene: .
CDR3 DNA: TGTGCCAGCAGCGTAGCGGGGGCCACCGGGGAGCTGTTTTTT
CDR3 protein: CASSVAGATGELFF

clone size: .
V gene: TRBV5-1
J gene: TRBJ2-3
D gene: TRBD2
CDR3 DNA: TGCGCCAGCAGCTTGTGGGGGACCTTAGCGGGAGGGCCGGGAGATACGCAGTATTTT
CDR3 protein: CASSLWGTLAGGPGDTQYF

clone size: .
V gene: TRBV4-2
J gene: TRBJ1-2
D gene: .
CDR3 DNA: TGTGCCAGCAGCCAAGAGAGGGGACGACGTGGCTACACCTTC
CDR3 protein: CASSQERGRRGYTF

clone size: .
V gene: TRBV5-1
J gene: TRBJ1-4
D gene: TRBD1
CDR3 DNA: TGCGCCAGCAGCTTGGACAGGACAGGACAACTGTTTTTT
CDR3 protein: CASSLDRTGQLFF

clone size: once
V gene: TRBV9
J gene: TRBJ2-7
D gene: TRBD1
CDR3 DNA: TGTGCCAGCAGCTTAGCCGGACAGGGGTACTACGAGCAGTACTTC
CDR3 protein: CASSLAGQGYYEQYF

clone size: .
V gene: TRBV5-4
J gene: TRBJ2-3
D gene: .
CDR3 DNA: TGTGCCAGCAGCTTGAAAGCGGCGTCTAGCACAGATACGCAGTATTTT
CDR3 protein: CASSLKAASSTDTQYF

clone size: .
V gene: TRBV5-1
J gene: TRBJ2-1
D gene: TRBD2
CDR3 DNA: TGCGCCAGCAGCTCGAATGTGGCGGGAGGGCCGAACAATGAGCAGTTCTTC
CDR3 protein: CASSSNVAGGPNNEQFF

clone size: .
V gene: TRBV25-1
J gene: TRBJ2-2
D gene: .
CDR3 DNA: TGTGCCAGCAGTGTTTCGATGAACACCGGGGAGCTGTTTTTT
CDR3 protein: CASSVSMNTGELFF

clone size: .
V gene: TRBV28
J gene: TRBJ2-7
D gene: .
CDR3 DNA: TGTGCCAGCAGTTCCCAGTTTGCCCTACTCGGCGAGCAGTACTTC
CDR3 protein: CASSSQFALLGEQYF

clone size: .
V gene: TRBV9
J gene: TRBJ2-3
D gene: .
CDR3 DNA: TGTGCCAGCAGCGTACCCGCCCGGGGTGTCACTAGCACAGATACGCAGTATTTT
CDR3 protein: CASSVPARGVTSTDTQYF

clone size: .
V gene: TRBV14
J gene: TRBJ2-5
D gene: .
CDR3 DNA: TGTGCCAGCAGCCAAGTTTTTCAGACCCAGTACTTC
CDR3 protein: CASSQVFQTQYF

clone size: .
V gene: TRBV28
J gene: TRBJ2-5
D gene: .
CDR3 DNA: TGTGCCAGCAGTTTAGGTCAGGAAGAGACCCAGTACTTC
CDR3 protein: CASSLGQEETQYF

clone size: once
V gene: TRBV5-1
J gene: TRBJ2-5
D gene: .
CDR3 DNA: TGCGCCAGCAGCCCTGGGGGTCGGCAGGAGGAGACCCAGTACTTC
CDR3 protein: CASSPGGRQEETQYF

clone size: .
V gene: TRBV9
J gene: TRBJ2-6
D gene: TRBD1
CDR3 DNA: TGTGCCAGCAGCCTTGGACAGGCCCCCTCTGGGGCCAACGTCCTGACTTTC
CDR3 protein: CASSLGQAPSGANVLTF

clone size: .
V gene: TRBV18
J gene: TRBJ1-2
D gene: TRBD1
CDR3 DNA: TGTGCCAGCTCACCACTGGACAGGGAAGGCGGCTACACCTTC
CDR3 protein: CASSPLDREGGYTF

clone size: .
V gene: TRBV5-6
J gene: TRBJ2-3
D gene: .
CDR3 DNA: TGTGCCAGCAGGCATGAAATAGAATTGTTTGGAGATACGCAGTATTTT
CDR3 protein: CASRHEIELFGDTQYF

clone size: .
V gene: TRBV19
J gene: TRBJ2-1
D gene: .
CDR3 DNA: TGTGCCAGTAGTATAGTACCCGGACAGAGCTCCTACAATGAGCAGTTCTTC
CDR3 protein: CASSIVPGQSSYNEQFF

clone size: .
V gene: TRBV2
J gene: TRBJ2-7
D gene: TRBD1
CDR3 DNA: TGTGCCAGCAAACCGGGACAGGGTCTTTACGAGCAGTACTTC
CDR3 protein: CASKPGQGLYEQYF

clone size: .
V gene: TRBV19
J gene: TRBJ1-1
D gene: .
CDR3 DNA: TGTGCCAGTAGTCTAACGGCCTTTAACACTGAAGCTTTCTTT
CDR3 protein: CASSLTAFNTEAFF

clone size: .
V gene: TRBV27
J gene: TRBJ2-7
D gene: TRBD1
CDR3 DNA: TGTGCCAGCAGCCGGGACAGGGCTATAACCTACGAGCAGTACTTC
CDR3 protein: CASSRDRAITYEQYF

clone size: .
V gene: TRBV2
J gene: TRBJ2-7
D gene: .
CDR3 DNA: TGTGCCAGCAGTGCCCTTTCCTACGAGCAGTACTTC
CDR3 protein: CASSALSYEQYF

clone size: .
V gene: TRBV27
J gene: TRBJ2-2
D gene: .
CDR3 DNA: TGTGCCAGCAGTTTTATCGAGAAGAAGAACACCGGGGAGCTGTTTTTT
CDR3 protein: CASSFIEKKNTGELFF

clone size: .
V gene: TRBV6-5
J gene: TRBJ1-1
D gene: .
CDR3 DNA: TGTGCCAGCAGTTACAGGGGTCGGTCTATGAACACTGAAGCTTTCTTT
CDR3 protein: CASSYRGRSMNTEAFF

clone size: .
V gene: TRBV5-5
J gene: TRBJ2-5
D gene: .
CDR3 DNA: TGTGCCAGCAGCTCCCCTAGTAGGGCCTACGGGACCCAGTACTTC
CDR3 protein: CASSSPSRAYGTQYF

clone size: .
V gene: TRBV28
J gene: TRBJ2-7
D gene: TRBD2
CDR3 DNA: TGTGCCAGCAATACCCCGGGACTACCCTACGAGCAGTACTTC
CDR3 protein: CASNTPGLPYEQYF

clone size: .
V gene: TRBV5-4
J gene: TRBJ2-3
D gene: TRBD2
CDR3 DNA: TGTGCCAGCAGCTTGGCCCTTTCGCGGGAGACAGATACGCAGTATTTT
CDR3 protein: CASSLALSRETDTQYF

clone size: .
V gene: TRBV20-1
J gene: TRBJ2-7
D gene: .
CDR3 DNA: TGCAGTGCTAGTACCGGGGCAGGGCAGTACTTC
CDR3 protein: CSASTGAGQYF

clone size: .
V gene: TRBV7-3
J gene: TRBJ2-4
D gene: .
CDR3 DNA: TGTGCCAGCAGCTCCGAATTAGCGGAGCTAGCCAAAAACATTCAGTACTTC
CDR3 protein: CASSSELAELAKNIQYF

clone size: .
V gene: TRBV7-9
J gene: TRBJ2-1
D gene: .
CDR3 DNA: TGTGCCAGCAGCTTAAAACCCGCACAGAGCTCCTACAATGAGCAGTTCTTC
CDR3 protein: CASSLKPAQSSYNEQFF

clone size: .
V gene: TRBV30
J gene: TRBJ2-7
D gene: TRBD2
CDR3 DNA: TGTGCCTGGGGGTGGGAGGGCCCCTACGAGCAGTACTTC
CDR3 protein: CAWGWEGPYEQYF

clone size: .
V gene: TRBV2
J gene: TRBJ1-1
D gene: .
CDR3 DNA: TGTGCCAGCAGGCCCGGATGGAACACTGAAGCTTTCTTT
CDR3 protein: CASRPGWNTEAFF

clone size: .
V gene: TRBV19
J gene: TRBJ2-1
D gene: .
CDR3 DNA: TGTGCCAGTAGTAAACGGGGCGACTCCTACAATGAGCAGTTCTTC
CDR3 protein: CASSKRGDSYNEQFF

clone size: .
V gene: TRBV29-1
J gene: TRBJ2-7
D gene: TRBD2
CDR3 DNA: TGCAGCGTTGAAAGGCTAGCGGGAAGCTACGAGCAGTACTTC
CDR3 protein: CSVERLAGSYEQYF

clone size: .
V gene: TRBV11-3
J gene: TRBJ2-2
D gene: .
CDR3 DNA: TGTGCCAGCAGCTTAGCGGGAGACAACACCGGGGAGCTGTTTTTT
CDR3 protein: CASSLAGDNTGELFF

clone size: .
V gene: TRBV5-1
J gene: TRBJ2-7
D gene: TRBD1
CDR3 DNA: TGCGCCAGCAGCTGGACAGGGTTCCCCTACGAGCAGTACTTC
CDR3 protein: CASSWTGFPYEQYF

clone size: .
V gene: TRBV9
J gene: TRBJ2-1
D gene: .
CDR3 DNA: TGTGCCAGCAGCCCTCCGGGACCAGAGCAGTTCTTC
CDR3 protein: CASSPPGPEQFF

clone size: .
V gene: TRBV28
J gene: TRBJ1-3
D gene: .
CDR3 DNA: TGTGCCAGCAGTTTAAGCAGGTCTTCAGGAAACACCATATATTTT
CDR3 protein: CASSLSRSSGNTIYF

clone size: .
V gene: TRBV11-3
J gene: TRBJ2-3
D gene: .
CDR3 DNA: TGTGCCAGCAGCTGGGGCTCGGCGGGGTCCCGCACAGATACGCAGTATTTT
CDR3 protein: CASSWGSAGSRTDTQYF

clone size: once
V gene: TRBV27
J gene: TRBJ2-5
D gene: .
CDR3 DNA: TGTGCCAGCAGCCGAATTGGACACAACCAAGAGACCCAGTACTTC
CDR3 protein: CASSRIGHNQETQYF

clone size: .
V gene: TRBV2
J gene: TRBJ1-1
D gene: .
CDR3 DNA: TGTGCCAGCAGTCATACTGGGGGGAACACTGAAGCTTTCTTT
CDR3 protein: CASSHTGGNTEAFF

clone size: .
V gene: TRBV6-6
J gene: TRBJ1-2
D gene: .
CDR3 DNA: TGTGCCAGCAGTTACTCTACAGGCCCTAGCTATGGCTACACCTTC
CDR3 protein: CASSYSTGPSYGYTF

clone size: .
V gene: TRBV7-8
J gene: TRBJ2-2
D gene: .
CDR3 DNA: TGTGCCAGCAGCTTGGGACCGGTTCTGAACACCGGGGAGCTGTTTTTT
CDR3 protein: CASSLGPVLNTGELFF

clone size: .
V gene: TRBV2
J gene: TRBJ2-2
D gene: .
CDR3 DNA: TGTGCCAGCAGGCCTCGAGCCGGGGAGCTGTTTTTT
CDR3 protein: CASRPRAGELFF

clone size: .
V gene: TRBV30
J gene: TRBJ1-2
D gene: .
CDR3 DNA: TGTGCCTGGAGTCCTAGGGTCTCGAACGGCTACACCTTC
CDR3 protein: CAWSPRVSNGYTF

clone size: .
V gene: TRBV7-6
J gene: TRBJ2-2
D gene: TRBD2
CDR3 DNA: TGTGCCAGCAGCGGACTAGCGGGAGGAAACGGGGAGCTGTTTTTT
CDR3 protein: CASSGLAGGNGELFF

clone size: .
V gene: TRBV6-5
J gene: TRBJ2-7
D gene: .
CDR3 DNA: TGTGCCAGCAGTTACTCGACGCGGGGCGAGCAGTACTTC
CDR3 protein: CASSYSTRGEQYF

clone size: .
V gene: TRBV6-5
J gene: TRBJ1-1
D gene: .
CDR3 DNA: TGTGCCAGCAGAGGCGCCAACGCCCCGGGCGAAGCTTTCTTT
CDR3 protein: CASRGANAPGEAFF

clone size: .
V gene: TRBV9
J gene: TRBJ1-4
D gene: .
CDR3 DNA: TGTGCCAGCAGCGTAGGGGGCCCGGCGGCTAATGAAAAACTGTTTTTT
CDR3 protein: CASSVGGPAANEKLFF

clone size: .
V gene: TRBV6-5
J gene: TRBJ2-2
D gene: .
CDR3 DNA: TGTGCCAGCAGTTACTCGTCTTCGGGGAACACCGGGGAGCTGTTTTTT
CDR3 protein: CASSYSSSGNTGELFF